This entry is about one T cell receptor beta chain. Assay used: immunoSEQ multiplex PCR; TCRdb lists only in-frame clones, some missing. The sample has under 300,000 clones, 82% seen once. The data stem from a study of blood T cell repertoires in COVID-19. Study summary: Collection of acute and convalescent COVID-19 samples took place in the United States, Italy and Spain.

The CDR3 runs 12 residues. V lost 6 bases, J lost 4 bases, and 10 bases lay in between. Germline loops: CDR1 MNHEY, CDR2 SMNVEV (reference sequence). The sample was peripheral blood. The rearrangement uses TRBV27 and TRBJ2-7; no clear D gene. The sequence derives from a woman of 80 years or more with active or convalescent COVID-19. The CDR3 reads CASSRGEYEQYF. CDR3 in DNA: TGTGCCAGCAGCCGAGGAGAGTACGAGCAGTACTTC.